This TCR beta chain originates from a study of Graves' ophthalmopathy and Graves' hyperthyroidism. General study results and limits: In predicting ophthalmopathy progression, the model reached about 71% sensitivity and 72.22% specificity. Also, most clonotypes expanded in the thyroid above 0.001 frequency appeared in blood.

This clonotype has a count of ten or more. Its antigen is not known. The authors amplified TCR beta CDR3 regions, and they did so from RNA transcripts for repertoire sequencing. First-round RT-PCR employed HTBI primers, with a second-round multiplex PCR after it. TCRdb re-called the multiplex PCR reads with MiXCR, one entry per CDR3 protein. This sample yields some 410,000 distinct CDR3 sequences, of which roughly 20% are seen a single time; approximately 3.2% belongs to the top ten. Material for sequencing was peripheral blood. The receptor was derived from a woman between 18 and 29 years old with stable Graves' hyperthyroidism.

CDR3 sequence reads: CASSQGLAGNLRVQYF. CDR3 sequence (DNA): TGTGCCAGCAGCCAAGGACTAGCGGGAAATCTACGAGTGCAGTACTTC. The rearrangement links TRBV4-2 to TRBJ2-7; 11 bases agree with TRBD2. The length of the CDR3 is 16 residues. The V gene end was trimmed by 1 base and the J gene end by 9 bases; junction bases not matched to a gene: 11. Germline CDR1 reads LGHNA; CDR2 reads YNFKEQ.